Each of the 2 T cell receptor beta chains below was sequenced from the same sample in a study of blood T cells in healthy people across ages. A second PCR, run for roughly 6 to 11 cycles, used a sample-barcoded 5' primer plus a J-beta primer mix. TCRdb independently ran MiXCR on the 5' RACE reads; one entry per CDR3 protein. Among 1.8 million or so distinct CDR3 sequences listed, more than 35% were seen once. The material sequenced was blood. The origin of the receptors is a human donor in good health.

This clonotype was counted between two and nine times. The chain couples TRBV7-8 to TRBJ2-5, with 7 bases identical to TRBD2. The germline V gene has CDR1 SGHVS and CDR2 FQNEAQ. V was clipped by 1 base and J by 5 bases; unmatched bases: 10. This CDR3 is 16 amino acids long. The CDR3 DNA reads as TGTGCCAGCAGCTTAGTAGTTTCTGGTAGCGGGGAGACCCAGTACTTC. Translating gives CASSLVVSGSGETQYF. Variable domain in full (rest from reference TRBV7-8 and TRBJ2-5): GAGVSQSPRYKVAKRGQDVALRCDPISGHVSLFWYQQALGQGPEFLTYFQNEAQLDKSGLPSDRFFAERPEGSVSTLKIQRTQQEDSAVYLCASSLVVSGSGETQYFGPGTRLLVL.

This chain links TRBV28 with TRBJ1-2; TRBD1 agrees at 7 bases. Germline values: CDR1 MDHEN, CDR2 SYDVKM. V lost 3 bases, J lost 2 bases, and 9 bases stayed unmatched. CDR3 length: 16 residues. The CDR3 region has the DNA TGTGCCAGCAGTTTTTTGGGGACAGAGGGGAACTATGGCTACACCTTC. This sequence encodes CASSFLGTEGNYGYTF.